Listed below are T cell receptor beta chains from one sample, sequenced in a study of shared clonotypes between healthy human individuals. Sequencing used immunoSEQ multiplex PCR; TCRdb keeps in-frame clones, though not all of them. The table shows nearly 1,000,000 clones, with over 75% occurring only once. Sequenced input: memory CD4+ T cells sorted from blood. The origin of the receptors is a man aged 18 to 30 in good health. CDR3s include the opening cysteine and the closing phenylalanine or tryptophan.

15	TRBJ2-1	TRBV5-6	CASSLAGAPYNEQFF
14	TRBJ2-5	TRBV11-2	CATSAGHGVETQYF
14	TRBJ1-2	TRBV5-1	CASSSTGEGYGYTF
12	TRBJ1-2	TRBV28	CASSFKGYGYTF
17	TRBJ2-5	TRBV5-1	CASSLAGSGGLQETQYF
13	TRBJ2-5	TRBV19	CASSRQVGETQYF
13	TRBJ2-1	TRBV29-1	CSVADRALNEQFF
18	TRBJ2-3	TRBV5-1	CASSLSMTRLPSTDTQYF
17	TRBJ1-5	TRBV2	CASSRSGGEGSNQPQHF
14	TRBJ1-1	TRBV6-5	CASSSGQGSTEAFF
13	TRBJ2-3	TRBV29-1	CSVEGTGTDTQYF
14	TRBJ1-4	TRBV4-2	CASSKQATNEKLFF
16	TRBJ1-6	TRBV23-1	CASVFIYRADGSPLHF
14	TRBJ1-2	TRBV6-6	CASSVLGRNYGYTF
18	TRBJ2-5	TRBV12-5	CASGLVLGSGGAGETQYF
16	TRBJ2-1	TRBV2	CASSEVPDLSYNEQFF
13	TRBJ2-7	TRBV11-2	CASSHPRTPEQYF
15	TRBJ2-7	TRBV18	CASSPPSGRGYEQYF
13	TRBJ2-7	TRBV9	CASSVEGTYEQYF
16	TRBJ2-2	TRBV5-1	CASSLVSGVNTGELFF
15	TRBJ1-1	TRBV28	CASSLWGNLDTEAFF
15	TRBJ2-3	TRBV9	CASTPSAHPTDTQYF
14	TRBJ1-2	TRBV25-1	CASSEIGDGTGYTF
15	TRBJ2-3	TRBV7-2	CASLRGRGRTDTQYF
14	TRBJ2-7	TRBV19	CASSLAGGLYEQYF
15	TRBJ2-2	TRBV19	CASSANGQLAGELFF
12	TRBJ1-2	TRBV27	CASSPGTFGYTF
15	TRBJ2-3	TRBV9	CASSAGRAVTDTQYF
12	TRBJ2-7	TRBV29-1	CSVGQARYEQYF
14	TRBJ2-7	TRBV5-6	CASSPWTDPYEQYF
16	TRBJ1-2	TRBV18	CASSPLVSGKSNGYTF
16	TRBJ1-3	TRBV28	CASSLLGPSSGNTIYF
12	TRBJ1-1	TRBV7-9	CASSPGTTEAFF
15	NA	TRBV6-5	CASSYRETGAYEQYF
12	TRBJ2-7	TRBV11-2	CASSSVPHEQYF
16	TRBJ1-1	TRBV30	CAWTPGGGRGGSEAFF
15	TRBJ1-5	TRBV30	CAWTETTGRGQPQHF
15	TRBJ2-7	TRBV15	CATSREGGGDYEQYF
16	TRBJ1-1	TRBV9	CASSVAPGVQNTEAFF
16	TRBJ2-1	TRBV18	CASSPPAGVKENEQFF
16	TRBJ2-3	TRBV6-6	CASSPRGGGPTDTQYF
13	TRBJ1-2	TRBV6-1	CASRTGANYGYTF
19	TRBJ1-1	TRBV5-1	CASSRHPGTGYVVNTEAFF
12	TRBJ2-7	TRBV18	CASSLETGVQYF
11	TRBJ2-3	TRBV2	CASIATDTQYF
16	TRBJ2-3	TRBV7-2	CASSPGGLAATDTQYF
16	TRBJ2-3	TRBV28	CASSSYSGGPTDTQYF
12	TRBJ2-4	TRBV7-2	CASSTGADIQYF
19	TRBJ2-1	TRBV5-6	CASSVRTSGLKGSYNEQFF
17	TRBJ2-1	TRBV2	CASSGLAWTSAEPEQFF
14	TRBJ2-1	TRBV6-6	CASSRLGLGNEQFF
17	TRBJ1-5	TRBV18	CASSPPSAGEYNQPQHF